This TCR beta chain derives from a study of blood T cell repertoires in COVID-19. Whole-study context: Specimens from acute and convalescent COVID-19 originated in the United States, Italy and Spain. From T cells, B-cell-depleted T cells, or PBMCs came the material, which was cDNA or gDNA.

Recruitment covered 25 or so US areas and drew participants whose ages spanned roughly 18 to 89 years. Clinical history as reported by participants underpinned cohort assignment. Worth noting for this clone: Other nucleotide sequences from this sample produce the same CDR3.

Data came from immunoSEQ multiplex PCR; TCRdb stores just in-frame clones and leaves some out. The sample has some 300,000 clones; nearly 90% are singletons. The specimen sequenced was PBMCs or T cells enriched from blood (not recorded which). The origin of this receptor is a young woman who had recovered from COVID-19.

The CDR3 sequence is CASSPRQPYEQYF. CDR3 sequence (DNA): TGTGCCAGCAGTCCAAGACAGCCCTACGAGCAGTACTTC. This sequence joins TRBV3-1 (or the pseudogene TRBV3-2) and TRBJ2-7; D is perhaps TRBD1 (5 bases). Germline CDR1 LGHDT, CDR2 YNNKEL (reference sequence). CDR3 length: 13 residues. V gave up 6 bases and J gave up 2 bases, with 11 bases separating them.